A single T cell receptor beta chain is shown here with its context. The data originate from a study of blood T cell repertoires in COVID-19. This table comes from immunoSEQ multiplex PCR, and its TCRdb copy is limited to in-frame clones, with some not included. The data show 7,500 to 9,500 clones, 85% to 90% seen once. Trimming removed 6 bases from V and 7 bases from J, with 13 bases in between. The CDR3 is 11 residues long. Germline V gene sequence: CDR1 DFQATT, CDR2 SNEGSKA (reference sequence). This receptor was identified in a man aged 55 to 69 with acute or convalescent COVID-19. The V gene is TRBV20-1, the J gene TRBJ2-7; TRBD1 might be the D (7 bases). The sequenced sample consisted of peripheral blood. CDR3 amino acids: CSAVSGGEQYF. CDR3 bases: TGCAGTGCCGTATCAGGGGGGGAGCAGTACTTC.